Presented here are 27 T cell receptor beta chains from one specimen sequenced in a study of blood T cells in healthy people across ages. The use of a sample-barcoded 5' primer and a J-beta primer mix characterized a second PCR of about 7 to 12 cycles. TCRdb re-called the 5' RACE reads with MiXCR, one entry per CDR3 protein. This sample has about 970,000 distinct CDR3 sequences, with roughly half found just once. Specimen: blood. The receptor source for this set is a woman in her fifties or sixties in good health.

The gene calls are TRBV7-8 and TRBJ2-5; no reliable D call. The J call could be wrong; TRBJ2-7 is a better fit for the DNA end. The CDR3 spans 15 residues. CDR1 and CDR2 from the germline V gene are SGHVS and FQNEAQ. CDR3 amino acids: CASSLAYPTYYEQYF. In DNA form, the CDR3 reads TGTGCCAGCAGCTTAGCGTACCCAACATACTACGAGCAGTACTTC.

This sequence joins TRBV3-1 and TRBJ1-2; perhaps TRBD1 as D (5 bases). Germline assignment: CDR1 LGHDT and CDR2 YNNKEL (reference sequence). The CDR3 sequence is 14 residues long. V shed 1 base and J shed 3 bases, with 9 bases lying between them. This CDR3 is CASSQGGADYGYTF. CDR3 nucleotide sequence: TGTGCCAGCAGCCAAGGCGGGGCGGACTATGGCTACACCTTC. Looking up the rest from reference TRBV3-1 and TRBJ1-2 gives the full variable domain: DTAVSQTPKYLVTQMGNDKSIKCEQNLGHDTMYWYKQDSKKFLKIMFSYNNKELIINETVPNRFSPKSPDKAHLNLHINSLELGDSAVYFCASSQGGADYGYTFGSGTRLTVV.

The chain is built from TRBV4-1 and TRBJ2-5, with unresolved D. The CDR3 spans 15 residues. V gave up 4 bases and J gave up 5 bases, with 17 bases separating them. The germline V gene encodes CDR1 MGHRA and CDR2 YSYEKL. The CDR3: CASSLYPHDAETQYF. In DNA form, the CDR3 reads TGCGCCAGCAGCCTCTACCCCCATGACGCCGAGACCCAGTACTTC.

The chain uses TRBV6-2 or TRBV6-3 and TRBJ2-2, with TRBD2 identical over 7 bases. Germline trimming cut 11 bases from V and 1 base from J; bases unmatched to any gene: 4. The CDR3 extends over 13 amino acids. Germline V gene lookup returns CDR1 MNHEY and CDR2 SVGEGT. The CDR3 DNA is TGTGCCGTACAGCGGGAGAACACCGGGGAGCTGTTTTTT. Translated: CAVQRENTGELFF.

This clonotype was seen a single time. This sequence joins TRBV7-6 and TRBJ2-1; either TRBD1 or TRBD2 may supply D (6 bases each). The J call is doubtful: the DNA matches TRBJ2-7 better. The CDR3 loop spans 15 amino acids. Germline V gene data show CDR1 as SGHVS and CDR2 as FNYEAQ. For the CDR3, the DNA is TGTGCCAGCAGCTCCGAGGGGGGCATATACAATGAGCAGTACTTC. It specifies CASSSEGGIYNEQYF.

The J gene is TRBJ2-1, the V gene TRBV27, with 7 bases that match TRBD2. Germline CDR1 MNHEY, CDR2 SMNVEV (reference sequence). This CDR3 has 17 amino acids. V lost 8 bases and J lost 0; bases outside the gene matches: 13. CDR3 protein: CASLGYVTGGSYNEQFF. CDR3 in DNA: TGTGCCAGCCTCGGCTATGTAACGGGAGGCTCCTACAATGAGCAGTTCTTC.

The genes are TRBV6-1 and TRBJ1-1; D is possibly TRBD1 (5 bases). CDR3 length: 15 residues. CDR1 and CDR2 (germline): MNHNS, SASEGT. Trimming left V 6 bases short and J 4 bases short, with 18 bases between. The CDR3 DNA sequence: TGTGCCAGCAGAAAGCGGGGGGGACCGGGCACTGAAGCTTTCTTT. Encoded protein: CASRKRGGPGTEAFF.

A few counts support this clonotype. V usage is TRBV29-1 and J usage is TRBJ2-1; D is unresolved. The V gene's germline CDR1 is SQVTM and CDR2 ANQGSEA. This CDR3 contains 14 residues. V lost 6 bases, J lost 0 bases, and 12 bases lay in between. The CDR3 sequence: CSVDASYSYNEQFF. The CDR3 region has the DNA TGCAGCGTCGATGCGAGTTACTCCTACAATGAGCAGTTCTTC.

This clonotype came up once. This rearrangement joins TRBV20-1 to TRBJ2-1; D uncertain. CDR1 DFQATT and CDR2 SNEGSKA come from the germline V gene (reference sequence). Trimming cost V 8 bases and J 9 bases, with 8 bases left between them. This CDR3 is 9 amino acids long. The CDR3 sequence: CSTGREQFF. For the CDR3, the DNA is TGCAGTACCGGCCGTGAGCAGTTCTTC.

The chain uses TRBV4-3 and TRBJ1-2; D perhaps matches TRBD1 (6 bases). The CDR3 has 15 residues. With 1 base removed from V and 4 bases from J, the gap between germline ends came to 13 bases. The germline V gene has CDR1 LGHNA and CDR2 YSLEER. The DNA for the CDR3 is TGCGCCAGCAGCCAAGTTTCGGACAGTCTCTATGGCTACACCTTC. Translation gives CASSQVSDSLYGYTF.

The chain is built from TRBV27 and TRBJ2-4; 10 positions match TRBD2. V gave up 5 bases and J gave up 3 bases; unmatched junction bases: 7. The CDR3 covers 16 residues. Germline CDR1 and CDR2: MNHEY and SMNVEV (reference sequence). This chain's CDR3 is CASSPASGSVKNIQYF. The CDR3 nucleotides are TGTGCCAGCAGTCCCGCTAGCGGGAGTGTCAAAAACATTCAGTACTTC.

CDR3 protein: CASSLTGQGYYEQYF. Written as DNA, the CDR3 is TGTGCCAGCAGTCTTACGGGACAGGGCTATTACGAGCAGTACTTC. The rearrangement joins TRBV11-2 to TRBJ2-7; 9 nucleotides agree with TRBD1. Unmatched junction bases numbered 10, after V lost 6 bases and J lost 4 bases. Germline CDR1 reads SGHAT; CDR2 reads FQNNGV. There are 15 residues in the CDR3.

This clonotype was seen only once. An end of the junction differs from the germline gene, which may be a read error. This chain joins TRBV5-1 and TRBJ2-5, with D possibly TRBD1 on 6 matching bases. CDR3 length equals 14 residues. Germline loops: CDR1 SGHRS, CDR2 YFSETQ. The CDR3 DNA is TGCGCCAGCAGCTGGGGGCGAGAGGAAGAGACCCGGTACTTC. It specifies CASSWGREEETRYF.

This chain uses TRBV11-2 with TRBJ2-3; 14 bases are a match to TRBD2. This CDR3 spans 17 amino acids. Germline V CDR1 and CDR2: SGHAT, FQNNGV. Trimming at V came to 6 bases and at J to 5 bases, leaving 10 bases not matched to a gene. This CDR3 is CASRPGTSGRTEDTQYF. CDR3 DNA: TGTGCCAGCAGACCCGGGACTAGCGGGAGAACTGAAGATACGCAGTATTTT.

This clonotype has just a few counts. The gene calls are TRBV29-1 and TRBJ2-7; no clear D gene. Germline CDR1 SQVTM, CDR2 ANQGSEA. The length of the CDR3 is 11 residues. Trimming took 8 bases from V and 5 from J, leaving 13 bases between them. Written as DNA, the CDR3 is TGCAGCTCTTACTACGGCGACGAGCAGTACTTC. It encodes CSSYYGDEQYF.

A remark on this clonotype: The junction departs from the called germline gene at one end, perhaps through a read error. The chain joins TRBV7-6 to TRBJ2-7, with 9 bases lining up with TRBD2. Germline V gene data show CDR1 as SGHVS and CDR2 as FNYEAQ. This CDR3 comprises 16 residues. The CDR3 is CASSSRAGGSLGERYF. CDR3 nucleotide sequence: TGTGCCAGCAGTTCTCGAGCGGGAGGTAGTTTAGGCGAGCGGTACTTC.

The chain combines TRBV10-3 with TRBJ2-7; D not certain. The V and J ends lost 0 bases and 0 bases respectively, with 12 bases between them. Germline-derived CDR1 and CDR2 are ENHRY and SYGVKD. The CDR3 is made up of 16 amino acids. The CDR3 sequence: CAISESLDARSYEQYF. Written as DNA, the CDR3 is TGTGCCATCAGTGAGTCGTTGGACGCTCGCTCCTACGAGCAGTACTTC.

The chain's CDR3 is CASSLGSLGGTGAYEQYF. The CDR3 bases are TGTGCCAGCAGCTTAGGCTCGTTGGGCGGGACAGGGGCCTACGAGCAGTACTTC. J is TRBJ2-7 and V is TRBV13; the match to TRBD1 covers 10 bases. This CDR3 has 18 residues. The junction had 10 bases not matched to a gene; V was cut back by 0 bases and J by 2 bases. CDR1 PRHDT and CDR2 FYEKMQ come from the germline V gene (reference sequence).

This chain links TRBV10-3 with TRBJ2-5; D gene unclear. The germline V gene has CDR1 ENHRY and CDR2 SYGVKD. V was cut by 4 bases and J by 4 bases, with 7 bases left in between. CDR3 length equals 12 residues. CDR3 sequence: CAISAPGETQYF. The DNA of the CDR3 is TGTGCCATCAGTGCGCCAGGAGAGACCCAGTACTTC.

The CDR3 DNA sequence: TGTGCCAGCAGTGGGGGGGACAATCAGCCCCAGCATTTT. Translation gives CASSGGDNQPQHF. The chain employs TRBV27 and TRBJ1-5; a weak D match, TRBD1 (5 bases). Germline loops: CDR1 MNHEY, CDR2 SMNVEV (reference sequence). Between the trimmed V and J ends, which lost 5 bases and 3 bases, there was a span of 8 bases. The CDR3 has 13 residues.

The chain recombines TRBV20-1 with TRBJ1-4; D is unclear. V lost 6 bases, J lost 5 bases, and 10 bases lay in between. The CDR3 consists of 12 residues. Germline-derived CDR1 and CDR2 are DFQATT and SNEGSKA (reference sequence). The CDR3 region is CSAKDPNEKLFF. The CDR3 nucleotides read TGCAGTGCAAAGGACCCAAATGAAAAACTGTTTTTT.

The CDR3 region is CASSPFEGPNYNEQFF. In DNA, the CDR3 is TGTGCCAGCAGCCCTTTTGAAGGGCCGAACTACAATGAGCAGTTCTTC. The rearrangement links TRBV12-3 or TRBV12-4 to TRBJ2-1; D remains ambiguous. The CDR3 spans 16 residues. V was cut by 6 bases and J by 3 bases, with 18 bases left in between.

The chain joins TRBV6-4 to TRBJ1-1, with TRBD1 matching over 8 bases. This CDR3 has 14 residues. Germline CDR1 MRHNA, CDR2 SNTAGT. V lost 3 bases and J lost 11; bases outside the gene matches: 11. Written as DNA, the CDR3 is TGTGCCAGCAGTGAAGTTCCAGGGGGCTCAGCGGCTTTCTTT. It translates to CASSEVPGGSAAFF.

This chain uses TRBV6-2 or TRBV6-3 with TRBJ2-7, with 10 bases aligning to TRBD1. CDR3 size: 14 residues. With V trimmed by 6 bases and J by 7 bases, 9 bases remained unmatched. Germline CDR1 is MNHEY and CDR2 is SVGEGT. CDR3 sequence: CASRAGTGVVEQYF. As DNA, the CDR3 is TGTGCCAGCAGAGCCGGGACAGGGGTGGTTGAGCAGTACTTC.

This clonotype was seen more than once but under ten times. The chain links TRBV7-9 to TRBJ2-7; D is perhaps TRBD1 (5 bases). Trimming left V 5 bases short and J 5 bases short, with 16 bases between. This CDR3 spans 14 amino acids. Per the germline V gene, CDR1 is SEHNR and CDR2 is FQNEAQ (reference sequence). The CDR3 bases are TGTGCCAGCAGCCGTGACAGCCCCCCGGACGAGCAGTACTTC. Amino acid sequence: CASSRDSPPDEQYF.

The CDR3 bases are TGTGCTAGTGGTTTGGTCCAGGGGCTGGGGAATGAGCAGTTCTTC. It specifies CASGLVQGLGNEQFF. The chain is built from TRBV12-5 and TRBJ2-1; a weak D match, TRBD1 (6 bases). Per germline, CDR1 LGHNT and CDR2 FRNRAP. The length of the CDR3 is 15 residues. The V and J ends lost 0 bases and 7 bases respectively, with 13 bases between them.

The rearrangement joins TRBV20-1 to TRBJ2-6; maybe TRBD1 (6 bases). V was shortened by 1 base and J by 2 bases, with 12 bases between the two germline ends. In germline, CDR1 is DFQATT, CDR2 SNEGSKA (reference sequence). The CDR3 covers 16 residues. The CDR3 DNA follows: TGCAGTGCTAGAGTGGGGACAACAGCTGGGGCCAACGTCCTGACTTTC. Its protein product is CSARVGTTAGANVLTF.